This T cell receptor beta chain was recorded in a study of T cells after yellow fever vaccination. The trim removed 6 bases at V and 4 bases at J, leaving 9 bases unmatched. Germline values: CDR1 KGHSH, CDR2 LQKENI. CDR3 length: 14 amino acids. In TCRdb, the 5' RACE reads were re-called with MiXCR into one record per CDR3 protein. The table shows hundreds of thousands of distinct CDR3 sequences, with about 17% occurring only once. A few counts support this clonotype. The TCR was taken from a man younger than 35 who received the YFV17D yellow fever vaccine. This sample comprised PBMCs, obtained before the yellow fever booster vaccination. V gene TRBV18 combines with J gene TRBJ2-7, with TRBD1 matching 7 bases. DNA of the CDR3: TGTGCCAGCTCCCCTGGGACAGCGGATTACGAGCAGTACTTC. Amino acids: CASSPGTADYEQYF.